A selection of T cell receptor beta chains follows, all from one sample in a study of OX40 agonist ivuxolimab in advanced cancers. Generated by immunoSEQ multiplex PCR, the TCRdb table keeps only in-frame clones and is missing some. The table lists about 74,000 clones, roughly 82% of them singletons. Sequenced material: CD4+ or CD8+ T cells sorted from blood, taken in a trial of the OX40 agonist ivuxolimab. Receptor source: an adult with an advanced solid tumor such as melanoma, head and neck, liver or kidney cancer. Both conserved end residues are part of each CDR3. Each record gives: clone size, V gene, CDR3 length, J gene, D gene, CDR3 DNA, CDR3 protein. A D gene is named only where the DNA matches it firmly. Some rows mark clone size as missing; the rest say once, few, many or name a class of expanded clone.

clone size: -; V gene: TRBV28; CDR3 length: 13; J gene: TRBJ2-7; D gene: TRBD1; CDR3 DNA: TGTGCCAGCAGTCTCTGGACAGGAAACTCCCAGTACTTC; CDR3 protein: CASSLWTGNSQYF
clone size: -; V gene: TRBV18; CDR3 length: 17; J gene: TRBJ2-2; D gene: -; CDR3 DNA: TGTGCCAGCTCACCACTAACTAGTCAGGCGAACACCGGGGAGCTGTTTTTT; CDR3 protein: CASSPLTSQANTGELFF
clone size: once; V gene: TRBV6-4; CDR3 length: 12; J gene: TRBJ2-7; D gene: -; CDR3 DNA: TGTGCCAGCAGGGAAACAGGGCACGAGCAGTACTTC; CDR3 protein: CASRETGHEQYF
clone size: -; V gene: TRBV7-9; CDR3 length: 13; J gene: TRBJ1-1; D gene: -; CDR3 DNA: TGTGCCAGCAGCTTATCTCCTGACACTGAAGCTTTCTTT; CDR3 protein: CASSLSPDTEAFF
clone size: -; V gene: TRBV30; CDR3 length: 24; J gene: TRBJ1-5; D gene: -; CDR3 DNA: TGTGCCTGGACCCCGCCCCAATCAGAACCACAAACATCCCCCCCGACGCGTAGCAATCAGCCCCAGCATTTT; CDR3 protein: CAWTPPQSEPQTSPPTRSNQPQHF
clone size: -; V gene: TRBV11-2; CDR3 length: 12; J gene: TRBJ2-5; D gene: -; CDR3 DNA: TGTGCCAGCAGCTTAATTGGAGAGACCCAGTACTTC; CDR3 protein: CASSLIGETQYF
clone size: few; V gene: TRBV2; CDR3 length: 10; J gene: TRBJ2-7; D gene: -; CDR3 DNA: TGCGCCAGCAGGGTCGGCGAGCAGTACTTC; CDR3 protein: CASRVGEQYF
clone size: -; V gene: TRBV27; CDR3 length: 15; J gene: TRBJ1-2; D gene: TRBD1; CDR3 DNA: TGTGCCAGCAGTTTGGGGTGGGGGCAGGGGGCTGGCTACACCTTC; CDR3 protein: CASSLGWGQGAGYTF
clone size: -; V gene: TRBV7-8; CDR3 length: 15; J gene: TRBJ1-5; D gene: -; CDR3 DNA: TGTGCCAGCAGCCATATGACGGGGTCGGATCAGCCCCAGCATTTT; CDR3 protein: CASSHMTGSDQPQHF
clone size: -; V gene: TRBV5-6; CDR3 length: 16; J gene: TRBJ2-5; D gene: -; CDR3 DNA: TGTGCCAGCAGCTCCTCGAGGACGAGATTCCAAGAGACCCAGTACTTC; CDR3 protein: CASSSSRTRFQETQYF
clone size: -; V gene: TRBV28; CDR3 length: 17; J gene: TRBJ1-2; D gene: -; CDR3 DNA: TGTGCCAGCAGACCCGAAGTTGCGGGTGGGGCCTACTATGGCTACACCTTC; CDR3 protein: CASRPEVAGGAYYGYTF
clone size: -; V gene: TRBV18; CDR3 length: 13; J gene: TRBJ2-3; D gene: -; CDR3 DNA: TGTGCCAGCTCACCAGGTGTCACAGATACGCAGTATTTT; CDR3 protein: CASSPGVTDTQYF
clone size: -; V gene: TRBV7-8; CDR3 length: 15; J gene: TRBJ2-7; D gene: -; CDR3 DNA: TGTGCCAGCAGCTTAGCCACGGTCCTGGGCGAGGTGCAGTACTTC; CDR3 protein: CASSLATVLGEVQYF
clone size: -; V gene: TRBV28; CDR3 length: 15; J gene: TRBJ1-6; D gene: TRBD1; CDR3 DNA: TGTGCCAGCAGATCGACAGGGAAGTTCTATTCACCCCTCCACTTT; CDR3 protein: CASRSTGKFYSPLHF
clone size: -; V gene: TRBV4-1; CDR3 length: 14; J gene: TRBJ2-1; D gene: TRBD1; CDR3 DNA: TGCGCCAGCAGCCAAGAAGGACAGGATAATGAGCAGTTCTTC; CDR3 protein: CASSQEGQDNEQFF
clone size: few; V gene: TRBV28; CDR3 length: 14; J gene: TRBJ2-1; D gene: -; CDR3 DNA: TGTGCCAGCAGTTTGGGCGGAATGTACAATGAGCAGTTCTTC; CDR3 protein: CASSLGGMYNEQFF
clone size: -; V gene: TRBV7-2; CDR3 length: 15; J gene: TRBJ2-2; D gene: TRBD1; CDR3 DNA: TGTGCCAGCAGCCCCCAGGGACAGACCTCCGGGGAGCTGTTTTTT; CDR3 protein: CASSPQGQTSGELFF
clone size: -; V gene: TRBV5-4; CDR3 length: 11; J gene: TRBJ2-7; D gene: -; CDR3 DNA: TGTGCCAGCAGCTTGGTGGCTATTCAGTACTTC; CDR3 protein: CASSLVAIQYF
clone size: -; V gene: TRBV14; CDR3 length: 14; J gene: TRBJ2-1; D gene: -; CDR3 DNA: TGTGCCAGCAGCCAAGGGGCCCTGAGTCATGAGCAGTTCTTC; CDR3 protein: CASSQGALSHEQFF
clone size: -; V gene: TRBV10-1; CDR3 length: 18; J gene: TRBJ1-1; D gene: -; CDR3 DNA: TGCGCCAGCAGTGAGTCAAGAACAGGACGGCTCATGAACACTGAAGCTTTCTTT; CDR3 protein: CASSESRTGRLMNTEAFF
clone size: -; V gene: TRBV19; CDR3 length: 14; J gene: TRBJ2-7; D gene: TRBD2; CDR3 DNA: TGTGCCAGTAGTCCGGGACTACTCTCCTACGAGCAGTACTTC; CDR3 protein: CASSPGLLSYEQYF
clone size: -; V gene: TRBV6-5; CDR3 length: 15; J gene: TRBJ2-4; D gene: -; CDR3 DNA: TGTGCCAGCAGTTACCGGCAGGGGTTCGAAAACATTCAGTACTTC; CDR3 protein: CASSYRQGFENIQYF